These 18 T cell receptor beta chains were sequenced from one sample in a study of CD8 T cells in ankylosing spondylitis. TCRdb reprocessed the 5' RACE reads via MiXCR and lists one record per CDR3 protein. Among about 360,000 distinct CDR3 sequences listed, 20% were seen once. Input material: blood, either unsorted or a sorted T cell fraction (not recorded which). Receptors were obtained from a male donor with ankylosing spondylitis or in good health (not recorded which).

V usage is TRBV30 and J usage is TRBJ1-5, with D tentatively TRBD1 (6 bases). The CDR3 loop spans 14 amino acids. Deletions cut 4 bases from V and 2 bases from J, with 12 bases between. Germline assignment: CDR1 GTSNPN and CDR2 SVGIG (reference sequence). The CDR3, as DNA: TGTGCCTGGAACAGGGTGGCGGGCAATCAGCCCCAGCATTTT. It specifies CAWNRVAGNQPQHF. The whole variable domain, filled in from reference TRBV30 and TRBJ1-5, reads SQTIHQWPATLVQPVGSPLSLECTVEGTSNPNLYWYRQAAGRGLQLLFYSVGIGQISSEVPQNLSASRPQDRQFILSSKKLLLSDSGFYLCAWNRVAGNQPQHFGDGTRLSIL.

This clonotype was detected only a few times. The chain couples TRBV12-3 or TRBV12-4 to TRBJ1-1; tentative D call: TRBD1 (5 bases). V was shortened by 5 bases and J by 8 bases, with 15 bases between the two germline ends. This CDR3 contains 13 residues. CDR3 sequence (DNA): TGTGCCAGCAGTCCCGTAGGGGTTGGCGAAGCTTTCTTT. This translates into CASSPVGVGEAFF.

CDR3 amino acids: CASSRGYDEQFF. DNA for the CDR3: TGTGCCAGCAGCAGGGGGTACGATGAGCAGTTCTTC. The genes are TRBV13 and TRBJ2-1, with D perhaps TRBD1 (6 bases). Deletions cut 5 bases from V and 8 bases from J, with 10 bases between. The CDR3 spans 12 residues. CDR1 and CDR2 (germline): PRHDT, FYEKMQ (reference sequence).

The chain couples TRBV9 to TRBJ2-2; TRBD1 might be the D (5 bases). The germline gives CDR1 SGDLS, CDR2 YYNGEE. The CDR3 is made up of 15 amino acids. The germline V and J ends were trimmed by 3 bases and 0 bases, with 9 bases remaining between them. The CDR3 here is CASSAPTANTGELFF. In DNA form, the CDR3 reads TGTGCCAGCAGCGCCCCGACAGCGAACACCGGGGAGCTGTTTTTT.

This clonotype occurred a few times. This chain joins TRBV12-3 or TRBV12-4 and TRBJ2-3; tentative D call: TRBD2 (6 bases). Trimming removed 8 bases at V and 1 base at J, with 13 bases between. The CDR3 has 14 amino acids. This CDR3 reads CASLSGLRTDTQYF. The DNA for the CDR3 is TGTGCCAGCCTATCGGGACTCCGCACAGATACGCAGTATTTT.

This clonotype appeared a few times. The J gene is TRBJ1-6, the V gene TRBV7-3; D ambiguous. In germline, CDR1 is SGHTA, CDR2 FQGTGA. Trimming stripped 3 bases from V and 10 bases from J, with 13 bases between. The CDR3 consists of 14 residues. Written as DNA, the CDR3 is TGTGCCAGCAGCTTGCGAGGGTGGGAGTCACCCCTCCACTTT. It encodes CASSLRGWESPLHF.

V and J are TRBV20-1 and TRBJ2-1, with a weak D call TRBD1 (5 bases). V was shortened by 0 bases and J by 8 bases, with 17 bases between the two germline ends. The CDR3 runs to 15 residues. The germline gives CDR1 DFQATT, CDR2 SNEGSKA (reference sequence). Written as DNA, the CDR3 is TGCAGTGCTAGAGATGTCCTGGACACCGAGGATGAGCAGTTCTTC. Its protein product is CSARDVLDTEDEQFF.

V is TRBV12-3 or TRBV12-4 and J is TRBJ2-7, with 9 nucleotides matching TRBD1. This CDR3 contains 13 residues. The ends lost 4 bases at V and 6 bases at J; junction bases unmatched: 4. CDR3 sequence: CASSSGQGSEQYF. Here the CDR3 DNA reads TGTGCCAGCAGTTCGGGACAGGGAAGCGAGCAGTACTTC.

This chain links TRBV5-1 with TRBJ2-5, with D hard to call. The V end was cut by 0 bases, the J end by 5 bases, with 14 bases between. CDR1 SGHRS and CDR2 YFSETQ come from the germline V gene. The CDR3 loop spans 15 amino acids. CDR3 DNA sequence: TGCGCCAGCAGCTTGGCTTCGGGCCTTGCGGAGACCCAGTACTTC. Its translation is CASSLASGLAETQYF.

V and J are TRBV29-1 and TRBJ2-1; D is possibly TRBD1 or TRBD2 (5 bases each). The ends were cut back, 6 bases at V and 6 bases at J, with 18 bases in the middle. The CDR3 is 14 residues long. Germline loops: CDR1 SQVTM, CDR2 ANQGSEA. CDR3: CSVDGTPVGNEQFF. Here the CDR3 DNA reads TGCAGCGTGGATGGGACCCCGGTGGGCAATGAGCAGTTCTTC.

V usage is TRBV3-1 and J usage is TRBJ2-4; TRBD1 aligns across 7 bases. The V gene's germline CDR1 is LGHDT and CDR2 YNNKEL (reference sequence). The trim removed 4 bases at V and 1 base at J, leaving 7 bases unmatched. The CDR3 contains 16 residues. CDR3 protein: CASSRRQGEAKNIQYF. In DNA, the CDR3 is TGTGCCAGCAGCCGCCGACAGGGTGAGGCCAAAAACATTCAGTACTTC.

This clonotype was counted many times. The chain uses TRBV12-3 or TRBV12-4 and TRBJ2-6; D not certain. The CDR3 runs to 13 residues. Trimming took off 3 bases at V and 3 bases at J, with 3 bases between the two ends. DNA of the CDR3: TGTGCCAGCAGTTTTTTTGGGGCCAACGTCCTGACTTTC. Translating gives CASSFFGANVLTF.

This chain joins TRBV20-1 and TRBJ1-1; maybe TRBD1 (5 bases). CDR1 is DFQATT and CDR2 is SNEGSKA in the germline V gene (reference sequence). This CDR3 is 15 amino acids long. Trimming pared 2 bases from V and 0 bases from J, leaving 13 bases between. The CDR3 nucleotides are TGCAGTGCTAGACCCCCTGGGGGTTTGAACACTGAAGCTTTCTTT. It specifies CSARPPGGLNTEAFF.

This chain uses TRBV20-1 with TRBJ2-1; no definite D call. V dropped 3 bases and J dropped 6 bases, with 15 bases sitting between them. This CDR3 has 14 residues. Per germline, CDR1 DFQATT and CDR2 SNEGSKA (reference sequence). The CDR3 loop is CSASRPLFGNEQFF. The CDR3 DNA reads as TGCAGTGCTAGCCGCCCCCTTTTCGGCAATGAGCAGTTCTTC.

This sequence joins TRBV1 and TRBJ2-7; no DNA check was done on the table's D call, TRBD1. TRBV1 is labeled a pseudogene. The CDR3 runs to 15 residues. The CDR3 region has the DNA TGCACCAGCAGCGGACCCACAGGGGGAAAATGGGAGCAGTACTTC. Translating it yields CTSSGPTGGKWEQYF.

This clonotype was picked up a small number of times. The chain links TRBV2 to TRBJ2-4, with D possibly matching TRBD1 (5 bases). Trimming pared 6 bases from V and 6 bases from J, leaving 9 bases between. CDR1 SNHLY and CDR2 FYNNEI come from the germline V gene. The CDR3 runs 12 residues. CDR3 amino acids: CASRGDRNIQYF. The CDR3 bases are TGTGCCAGCAGGGGTGACAGAAACATTCAGTACTTC. The variable domain in full, with the rest retrieved from reference TRBV2 and TRBJ2-4, is EPEVTQTPSHQVTQMGQEVILRCVPISNHLYFYWYRQILGQKVEFLVSFYNNEISEKSEIFDDQFSVERPDGSNFTLKIRSTKLEDSAMYFCASRGDRNIQYFGAGTRLSVL.

This clonotype was recorded a few times. The J gene is TRBJ2-2, the V gene TRBV27; TRBD1 matches 9 bases. Trimming removed 8 bases from V and 6 bases from J; junction bases left unmatched: 7. The CDR3 contains 14 residues. Germline CDR1 reads MNHEY; CDR2 reads SMNVEV (reference sequence). The DNA of the CDR3 is TGTGCCAGCGGGGACAGGGTGGCATCCGGGGAGCTGTTTTTT. Encoded protein: CASGDRVASGELFF.

This clonotype has only a few counts. V and J are TRBV28 and TRBJ2-7; D might be TRBD1 (5 bases). In germline, CDR1 is MDHEN, CDR2 SYDVKM. V was cut by 3 bases and J by 6 bases, with 15 bases left in between. The CDR3 is 14 residues long. The CDR3 sequence: CASSFQGLAREQYF. CDR3 nucleotides: TGTGCCAGCAGTTTTCAGGGCCTCGCTCGCGAGCAGTACTTC.